The source of this TCR beta chain is a study of CD8 T cells in Susac syndrome. The CDR3 is 18 amino acids. Germline-derived CDR1 and CDR2 are SGHAT and FQNNGV. J lost 2 bases, V lost 5 bases, and 8 bases had no gene match. RNA in amounts of 0.5 to 1 ug was reverse transcribed with random hexamers. TCRdb called the immunoSEQ multiplex PCR reads again in MiXCR, with one record for every CDR3 protein. The sample contains 150,000 to 180,000 distinct CDR3 sequences, roughly 96% of which appear only once. Sequencing was carried out using CD4+ T cells from PBMCs. The clonotype comes from a human donor with Susac syndrome. The chain is built from TRBV11-2 and TRBJ2-3; 15 bases are a match to TRBD2. CDR3 loop: CASSLQGLAGGSTDTQYF. The CDR3 nucleotides read TGTGCCAGCAGCCTCCAGGGACTAGCGGGGGGTTCCACAGATACGCAGTATTTT.